The clone carrying this T cell receptor (beta chain) was seen more than once but under ten times. No antigen is known for it. MiXCR, applied by TCRdb to the reads, yields one record per CDR3 protein. The sample has 900,000 to 950,000 distinct CDR3 sequences, roughly 30% seen once. These data are taken from a study of T cell repertoires in cytomegalovirus infection. Study-wide background: The authors relied on CMV epitopes, both recently identified HLA-C-restricted and well-studied HLA-B-restricted. Carrying CMV and the relevant HLA type showed in public TCR beta signatures.

General study points: CMV-specific TCR beta clonotypes restricted by HLA-C dominated the ex vivo response. Carriers of CMV and the relevant HLA type were discriminated by public TCR beta frequency.

Trimming stripped 2 bases from V and 4 bases from J, with 15 bases between. Germline values: CDR1 SGHDT, CDR2 YYEEEE. The CDR3 is made up of 15 amino acids. The sample in question was cultured CD8+ T cells from PBMCs, obtained from culture after CMV antigen stimulation. This clonotype originated in a human donor in good health (CMV status not recorded). Some clones in this sample may be carry-over from other donors' samples. The chain is built from TRBV5-6 and TRBJ1-1, with D tentatively TRBD1 (5 bases). As DNA, the CDR3 is TGTGCCAGCAGCTTCGCCGGGGCGCCGGGCACTGAAGCTTTCTTT. Translation gives CASSFAGAPGTEAFF.